The 16 T cell receptor beta chains presented below share a single source sample, sequenced in a study of blood T cell repertoires in COVID-19. This table comes from immunoSEQ multiplex PCR, and its TCRdb copy is limited to in-frame clones, with some not included. This table holds approximately 97,000 clones, around 87% found once. The sequenced sample was peripheral blood. Every receptor here comes from a human donor in a cohort sampled during active COVID-19.

The chain recombines TRBV14 with TRBJ2-7; 9 bases map to TRBD2. This CDR3 contains 16 residues. The J segment lost 3 bases and the V segment lost 8 bases, leaving 14 bases of the junction unmatched. Per germline, CDR1 SGHDN and CDR2 FVKESK. The CDR3 region has the DNA TGTGCCAGCCGAGGAATAGCGGGAGAGCAGAACTACGAGCAGTACTTC. This translates into CASRGIAGEQNYEQYF.

The rearrangement uses TRBV19 and TRBJ2-1; 13 bases line up with TRBD2. CDR3 length: 16 residues. Trimming at V came to 6 bases and at J to 9 bases, leaving 11 bases not matched to a gene. Germline CDR1 is LNHDA and CDR2 is SQIVND (reference sequence). CDR3 in DNA: TGTGCCAGTAGCGGATCGGGACTAGCGGGATTGGGTGAGCAGTTCTTC. It translates to CASSGSGLAGLGEQFF. The whole variable domain, filled in from reference TRBV19 and TRBJ2-1, reads DGGITQSPKYLFRKEGQNVTLSCEQNLNHDAMYWYRQDPGQGLRLIYYSQIVNDFQKGDIAEGYSVSREKKESFPLTVTSAQKNPTAFYLCASSGSGLAGLGEQFFGPGTRLTVL.

The chain couples TRBV9 to TRBJ2-2; D ambiguous. V was clipped by 4 bases and J by 3 bases, with 13 bases between them. Germline CDR1 SGDLS, CDR2 YYNGEE. The CDR3 has 15 residues. The CDR3 bases are TGTGCCAGCAGCCCGACCCCGGGTGACACCGGGGAGCTGTTTTTT. Translated, it gives CASSPTPGDTGELFF.

This chain connects TRBV6-1 to TRBJ2-3; 15 positions agree with TRBD2. The CDR3 covers 15 residues. The V segment lost 3 bases and the J segment 9 bases; nucleotides outside the gene matches: 4. The germline V gene has CDR1 MNHNS and CDR2 SASEGT. As DNA, the CDR3 is TGTGCCAGCAGTGACCACGGACTAGCGGGAGGGACGCAGTATTTT. Its translation: CASSDHGLAGGTQYF.

V usage is TRBV19 and J usage is TRBJ2-6; D not certain. Trimming left V 5 bases short and J 0 bases short, with 11 bases between. The CDR3 extends over 16 amino acids. Germline loops: CDR1 LNHDA, CDR2 SQIVND (reference sequence). CDR3 amino acids: CASSFTVLSGANVLTF. CDR3 bases: TGTGCCAGTAGTTTCACAGTCCTCTCTGGGGCCAACGTCCTGACTTTC.

The chain carries TRBV6-6 and TRBJ2-7, with D perhaps matching TRBD1 (5 bases). There are 12 residues in the CDR3. The V end was cut by 10 bases, the J end by 2 bases, with 12 bases between. Germline V lookup: CDR1 MNHNY, CDR2 SVGAGI (reference sequence). CDR3 region: CATTTETYEQYF. Written as DNA, the CDR3 is TGTGCCACCACGACAGAGACCTACGAGCAGTACTTC.

This rearrangement joins TRBV2 to TRBJ2-7; TRBD1 matches at 12 bases. The CDR3 sequence is 15 residues long. CDR1 and CDR2 from the germline V gene are SNHLY and FYNNEI. The V gene end was trimmed by 1 base and the J gene end by 5 bases; junction bases not matched to a gene: 3. The CDR3 nucleotides read TGTGCCAGCAGTGAAGAGGGACAGGGGGCAAACGAGCAGTACTTC. Residues: CASSEEGQGANEQYF.

CDR3 residues: CASSPGSSGNTDTQYF. The CDR3, as DNA: TGTGCCAGCAGCCCAGGATCTAGCGGAAACACAGATACGCAGTATTTT. The chain couples TRBV9 to TRBJ2-3; TRBD2 matches 7 bases. CDR3 length equals 16 residues. Germline CDR1 reads SGDLS; CDR2 reads YYNGEE. V lost 4 bases to trimming and J lost 2 bases; unmatched junction nucleotides: 10.

The chain couples TRBV7-9 to TRBJ2-1; D unclear. Trimming stripped 4 bases from V and 3 bases from J, with 7 bases between. This CDR3 comprises 13 residues. The germline gives CDR1 SEHNR, CDR2 FQNEAQ (reference sequence). CDR3 sequence: CASSSSSYNEQFF. The CDR3 DNA reads as TGTGCCAGCAGCTCCTCGAGCTACAATGAGCAGTTCTTC.

Only one count was recorded for this clone. The chain uses TRBV28 and TRBJ2-1; D may be TRBD2 (5 bases). V was trimmed by 7 bases and J by 2 bases, leaving 15 bases between them. This CDR3 has 15 amino acids. Germline CDR1 reads MDHEN; CDR2 reads SYDVKM. CDR3 region: CASTQGGPTYNEQFF. The CDR3 region has the DNA TGTGCCAGCACCCAAGGAGGACCAACCTACAATGAGCAGTTCTTC. The full variable domain, completed using reference TRBV28 and TRBJ2-1, is DVKVTQSSRYLVKRTGEKVFLECVQDMDHENMFWYRQDPGLGLRLIYFSYDVKMKEKGDIPEGYSVSREKKERFSLILESASTNQTSMYLCASTQGGPTYNEQFFGPGTRLTVL.

V and J are TRBV9 and TRBJ2-1, with 8 bases fitting TRBD2. The germline gives CDR1 SGDLS, CDR2 YYNGEE. The CDR3 consists of 17 residues. V trimming: 1 base; J trimming: 9 bases; junction bases outside the gene matches: 15. The CDR3 coding sequence is TGTGCCAGCAGCGTAAGTACTAGCGGAGGGGTAGAGTCTGAGCAGTTCTTC. Translating gives CASSVSTSGGVESEQFF. Combining the CDR3 with reference TRBV9 and TRBJ2-1 gives the whole variable domain DSGVTQTPKHLITATGQRVTLRCSPRSGDLSVYWYQQSLDQGLQFLIQYYNGEERAKGNILERFSAQQFPDLHSELNLSSLELGDSALYFCASSVSTSGGVESEQFFGPGTRLTVL.

The DNA for the CDR3 is TGTGCCAGTAAGGACGGGGGAGGGGACACAGATACGCAGTATTTT. Residues: CASKDGGGDTDTQYF. This chain connects TRBV19 to TRBJ2-3; 7 positions agree with TRBD2. Looked up from germline, CDR1 is LNHDA and CDR2 is SQIVND (reference sequence). J gave up 2 bases and V 7 bases, and 9 bases lay outside the gene matches. This CDR3 has 15 residues.

This clone was counted a single time. V gene TRBV10-3 combines with J gene TRBJ2-7, with TRBD1 matching over 10 bases. From germline, CDR1 is ENHRY and CDR2 SYGVKD. V gave up 6 bases and J gave up 5 bases; unmatched junction bases: 4. CDR3 length equals 13 residues. This CDR3 reads CAISGTGVDEQYF. The DNA of the CDR3 is TGTGCCATCAGCGGGACAGGGGTGGACGAGCAGTACTTC.

The V gene is TRBV5-6, the J gene TRBJ2-3; the D gene is possibly TRBD1 (5 bases). The CDR3 consists of 15 residues. CDR1 SGHDT and CDR2 YYEEEE come from the germline V gene. V was pared by 5 bases and J by 7 bases, with 20 bases between. CDR3 nucleotides: TGTGCCAGCAGTCCCGCTCAGGGCCTGAGGAATACGCAGTATTTT. Translated, it gives CASSPAQGLRNTQYF. Based on the CDR3 plus reference TRBV5-6 and TRBJ2-3, the full variable domain is DAGVTQSPTHLIKTRGQQVTLRCSPKSGHDTVSWYQQALGQGPQFIFQYYEEEERQRGNFPDRFSGHQFPNYSSELNVNALLLGDSALYLCASSPAQGLRNTQYFGPGTRLTVL.

The chain links TRBV6-5 to TRBJ1-2; tentatively, D is TRBD1 (6 bases). CDR3 length: 15 amino acids. V was shortened by 7 bases and J by 2 bases, with 17 bases between the two germline ends. Germline V lookup: CDR1 MNHEY, CDR2 SVGAGI. The DNA for the CDR3 is TGTGCCAGCAATCCAGCGGGACACCTAAACTATGGCTACACCTTC. Translating gives CASNPAGHLNYGYTF.

By share of the sample, this clone is medium-sized. The genes are TRBV5-4 and TRBJ1-1, with D possibly TRBD1 on 6 matching bases. The ends were cut back, 1 base at V and 4 bases at J, with 23 bases in the middle. Germline V gene sequence: CDR1 SGHNT, CDR2 YYREEE (reference sequence). CDR3 length equals 18 residues. Here the CDR3 reads CASSLSWGRIKLSTEAFF. CDR3 DNA: TGTGCCAGCAGCTTGTCGTGGGGGCGCATAAAATTGAGCACTGAAGCTTTCTTT.